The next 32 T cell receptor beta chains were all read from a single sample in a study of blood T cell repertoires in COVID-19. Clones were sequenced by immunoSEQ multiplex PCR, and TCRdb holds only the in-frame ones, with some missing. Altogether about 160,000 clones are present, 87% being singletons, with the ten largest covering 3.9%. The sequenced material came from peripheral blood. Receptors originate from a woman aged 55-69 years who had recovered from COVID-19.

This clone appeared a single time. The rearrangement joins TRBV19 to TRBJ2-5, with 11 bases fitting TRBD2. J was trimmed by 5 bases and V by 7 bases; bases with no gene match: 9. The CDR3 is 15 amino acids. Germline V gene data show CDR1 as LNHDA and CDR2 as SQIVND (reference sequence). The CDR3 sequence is CASTVGLADGETQYF. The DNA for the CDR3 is TGTGCCAGTACCGTGGGACTAGCGGATGGGGAGACCCAGTACTTC.

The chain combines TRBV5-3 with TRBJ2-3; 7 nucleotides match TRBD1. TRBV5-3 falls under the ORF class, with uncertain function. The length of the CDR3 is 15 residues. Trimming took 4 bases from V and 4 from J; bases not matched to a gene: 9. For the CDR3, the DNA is TGTGCCAGAAGCACCGGGACAGTAGCCTCAGATACGCAGTATTTT. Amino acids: CARSTGTVASDTQYF.

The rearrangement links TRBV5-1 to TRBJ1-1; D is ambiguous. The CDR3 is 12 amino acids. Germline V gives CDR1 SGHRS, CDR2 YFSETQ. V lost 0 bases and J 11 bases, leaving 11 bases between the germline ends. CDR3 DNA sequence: TGCGCCAGCAGCTTGGATCTCGGGAGGGCTTTCTTT. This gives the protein CASSLDLGRAFF.

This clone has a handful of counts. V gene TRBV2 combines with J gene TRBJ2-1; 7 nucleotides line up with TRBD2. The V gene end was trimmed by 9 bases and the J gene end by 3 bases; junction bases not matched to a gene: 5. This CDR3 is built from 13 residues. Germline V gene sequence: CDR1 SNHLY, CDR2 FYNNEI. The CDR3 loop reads CASTGTNYNEQFF. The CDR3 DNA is TGTGCCAGTACCGGGACTAACTACAATGAGCAGTTCTTC.

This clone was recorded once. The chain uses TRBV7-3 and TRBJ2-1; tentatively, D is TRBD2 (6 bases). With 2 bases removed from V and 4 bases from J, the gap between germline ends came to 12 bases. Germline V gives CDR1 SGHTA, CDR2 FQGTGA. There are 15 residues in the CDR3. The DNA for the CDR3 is TGTGCCAGCAGCTTAGACGGGGGATTTTACAATGAGCAGTTCTTC. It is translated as CASSLDGGFYNEQFF.

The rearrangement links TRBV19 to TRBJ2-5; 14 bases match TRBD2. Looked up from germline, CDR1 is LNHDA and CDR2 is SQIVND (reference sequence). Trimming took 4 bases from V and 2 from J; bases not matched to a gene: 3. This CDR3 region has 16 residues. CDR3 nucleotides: TGTGCCAGTAGTAGGGGACTAGCGGGGGTGCAAGAGACCCAGTACTTC. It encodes CASSRGLAGVQETQYF.

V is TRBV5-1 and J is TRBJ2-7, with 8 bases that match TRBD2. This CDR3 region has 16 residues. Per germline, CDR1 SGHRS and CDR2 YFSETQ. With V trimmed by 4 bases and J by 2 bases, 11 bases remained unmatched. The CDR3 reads CASSNPTSGPTYEQYF. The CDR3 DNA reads TGCGCCAGCAGCAATCCTACTAGCGGCCCTACCTACGAGCAGTACTTC.

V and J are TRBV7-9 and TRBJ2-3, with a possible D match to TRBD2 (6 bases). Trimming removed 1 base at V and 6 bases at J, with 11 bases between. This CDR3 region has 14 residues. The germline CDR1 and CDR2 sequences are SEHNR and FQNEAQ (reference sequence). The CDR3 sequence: CASSLDRGFDTQYF. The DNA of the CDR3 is TGTGCCAGCAGCTTAGACCGGGGGTTTGATACGCAGTATTTT.

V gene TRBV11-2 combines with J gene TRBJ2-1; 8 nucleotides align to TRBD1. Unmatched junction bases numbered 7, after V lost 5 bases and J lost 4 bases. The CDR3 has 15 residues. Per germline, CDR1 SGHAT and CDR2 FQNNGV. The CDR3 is CASSTPGQAYNEQFF. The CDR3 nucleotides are TGTGCCAGCAGCACTCCGGGACAGGCGTACAATGAGCAGTTCTTC.

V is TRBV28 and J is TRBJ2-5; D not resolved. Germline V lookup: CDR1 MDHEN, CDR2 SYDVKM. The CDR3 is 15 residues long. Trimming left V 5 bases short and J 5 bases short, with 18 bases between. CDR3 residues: CASSLPGASMETQYF. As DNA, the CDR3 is TGTGCCAGCAGTCTACCAGGCGCCTCGATGGAGACCCAGTACTTC.

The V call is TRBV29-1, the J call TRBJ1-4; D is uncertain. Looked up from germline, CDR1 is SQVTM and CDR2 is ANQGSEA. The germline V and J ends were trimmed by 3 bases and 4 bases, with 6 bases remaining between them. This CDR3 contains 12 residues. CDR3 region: CSVEGLNEKLFF. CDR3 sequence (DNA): TGCAGCGTTGAGGGCCTTAATGAAAAACTGTTTTTT.

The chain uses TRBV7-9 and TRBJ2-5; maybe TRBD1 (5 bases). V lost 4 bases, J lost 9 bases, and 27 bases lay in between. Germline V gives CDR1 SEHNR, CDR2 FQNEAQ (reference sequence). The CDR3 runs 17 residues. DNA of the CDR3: TGTGCCAGCAGCTCCGTGGGGCTCTCACACTCGAGTTTGGCCCAGTACTTC. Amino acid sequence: CASSSVGLSHSSLAQYF.

CDR3 bases: TGTGCCGGAACCCGCGGGGGACCTAATGAAAAACTGTTTTTT. It codes for CAGTRGGPNEKLFF. This rearrangement joins TRBV28 to TRBJ1-4; possible D gene TRBD1, 5 bases. Trimming cost V 11 bases and J 3 bases, with 16 bases left between them. The CDR3 covers 14 residues. Germline CDR1 MDHEN, CDR2 SYDVKM.

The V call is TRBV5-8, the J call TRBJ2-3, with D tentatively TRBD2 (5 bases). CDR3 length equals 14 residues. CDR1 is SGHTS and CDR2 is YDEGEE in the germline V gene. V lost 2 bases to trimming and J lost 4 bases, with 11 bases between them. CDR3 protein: CASSFRTSADTQYF. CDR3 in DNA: TGTGCCAGCAGCTTTCGGACTTCCGCAGATACGCAGTATTTT.

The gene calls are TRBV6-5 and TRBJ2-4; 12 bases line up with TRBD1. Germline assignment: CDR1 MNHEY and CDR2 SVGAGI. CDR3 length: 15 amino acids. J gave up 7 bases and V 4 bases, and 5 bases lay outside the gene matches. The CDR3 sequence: CASSLGQGAFNIQYF. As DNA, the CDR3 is TGTGCCAGCAGTTTGGGACAGGGGGCCTTTAACATTCAGTACTTC.

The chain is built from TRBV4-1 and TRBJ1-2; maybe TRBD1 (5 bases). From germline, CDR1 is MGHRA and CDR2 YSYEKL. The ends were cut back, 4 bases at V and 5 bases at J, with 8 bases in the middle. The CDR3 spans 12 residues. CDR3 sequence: CASSRDRYGYTF. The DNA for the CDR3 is TGCGCCAGCAGCCGAGACAGATATGGCTACACCTTC.

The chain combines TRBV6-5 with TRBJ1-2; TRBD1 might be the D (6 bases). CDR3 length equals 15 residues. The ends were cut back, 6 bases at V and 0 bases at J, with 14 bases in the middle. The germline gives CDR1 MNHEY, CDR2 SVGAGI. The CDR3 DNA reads TGTGCCAGCAGCTACGCACAGGGTACTAACTATGGCTACACCTTC. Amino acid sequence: CASSYAQGTNYGYTF.

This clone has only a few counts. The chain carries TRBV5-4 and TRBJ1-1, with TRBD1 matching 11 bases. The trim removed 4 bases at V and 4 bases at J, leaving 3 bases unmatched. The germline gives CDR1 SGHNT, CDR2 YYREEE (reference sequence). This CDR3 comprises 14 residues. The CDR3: CASSMDRGRTEAFF. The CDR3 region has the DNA TGTGCCAGCAGCATGGACAGGGGGCGCACTGAAGCTTTCTTT.

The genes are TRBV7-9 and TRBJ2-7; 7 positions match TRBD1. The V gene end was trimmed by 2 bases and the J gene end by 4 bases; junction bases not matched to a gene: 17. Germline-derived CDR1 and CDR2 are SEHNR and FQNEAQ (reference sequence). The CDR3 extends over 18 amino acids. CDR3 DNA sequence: TGTGCCAGCAGCTTAACTATCATGCGACAGGGCGTGCGGTACGAGCAGTACTTC. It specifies CASSLTIMRQGVRYEQYF. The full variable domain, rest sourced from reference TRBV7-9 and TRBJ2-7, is DTGVSQNPRHKITKRGQNVTFRCDPISEHNRLYWYRQTLGQGPEFLTYFQNEAQLEKSRLLSDRFSAERPKGSFSTLEIQRTEQGDSAMYLCASSLTIMRQGVRYEQYFGPGTRLTVT.

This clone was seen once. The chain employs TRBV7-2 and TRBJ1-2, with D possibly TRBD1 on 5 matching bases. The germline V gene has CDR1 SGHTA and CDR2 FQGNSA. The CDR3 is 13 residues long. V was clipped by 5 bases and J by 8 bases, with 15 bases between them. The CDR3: CASSVDSLWGYTF. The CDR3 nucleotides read TGTGCCAGCAGCGTTGACAGTCTCTGGGGCTACACCTTC.

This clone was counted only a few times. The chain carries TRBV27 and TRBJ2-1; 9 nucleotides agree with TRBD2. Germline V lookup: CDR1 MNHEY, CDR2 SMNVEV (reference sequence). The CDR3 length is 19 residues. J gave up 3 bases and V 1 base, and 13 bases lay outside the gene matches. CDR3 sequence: CASSLFASGAGGVYNEQFF. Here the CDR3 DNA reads TGTGCCAGCAGTTTATTCGCCAGCGGGGCGGGGGGGGTCTACAATGAGCAGTTCTTC.

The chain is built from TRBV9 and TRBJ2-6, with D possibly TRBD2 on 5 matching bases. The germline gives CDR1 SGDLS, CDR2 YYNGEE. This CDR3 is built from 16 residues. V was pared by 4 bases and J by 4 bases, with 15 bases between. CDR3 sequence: CASSPPGTTGANVLTF. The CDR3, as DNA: TGTGCCAGCAGCCCCCCGGGAACGACCGGGGCCAACGTCCTGACTTTC. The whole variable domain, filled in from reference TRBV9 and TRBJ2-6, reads DSGVTQTPKHLITATGQRVTLRCSPRSGDLSVYWYQQSLDQGLQFLIQYYNGEERAKGNILERFSAQQFPDLHSELNLSSLELGDSALYFCASSPPGTTGANVLTFGAGSRLTVL.

This chain's CDR3 is CASSYPTGQSYEQYF. In DNA form, the CDR3 reads TGTGCCAGCAGTTACCCAACGGGACAGAGTTACGAGCAGTACTTC. The gene calls are TRBV6-6 and TRBJ2-7, with 7 bases matching TRBD1. The germline V gene has CDR1 MNHNY and CDR2 SVGAGI (reference sequence). With 2 bases clipped from V and 4 bases from J, the junction kept 8 bases outside the gene matches. There are 15 residues in the CDR3.

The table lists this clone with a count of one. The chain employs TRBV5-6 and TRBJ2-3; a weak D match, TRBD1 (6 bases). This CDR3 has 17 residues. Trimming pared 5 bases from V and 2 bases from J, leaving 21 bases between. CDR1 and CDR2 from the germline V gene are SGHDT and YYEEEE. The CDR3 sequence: CASRAGFTGSVTDTQYF. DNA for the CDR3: TGTGCCAGCAGGGCGGGTTTTACAGGGAGTGTCACAGATACGCAGTATTTT.

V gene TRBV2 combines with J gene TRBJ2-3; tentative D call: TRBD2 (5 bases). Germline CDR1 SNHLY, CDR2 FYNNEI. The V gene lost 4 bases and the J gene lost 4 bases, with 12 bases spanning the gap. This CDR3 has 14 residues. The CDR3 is CASSGRGFADTQYF. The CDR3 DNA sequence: TGTGCCAGCAGTGGTCGAGGGTTCGCAGATACGCAGTATTTT.

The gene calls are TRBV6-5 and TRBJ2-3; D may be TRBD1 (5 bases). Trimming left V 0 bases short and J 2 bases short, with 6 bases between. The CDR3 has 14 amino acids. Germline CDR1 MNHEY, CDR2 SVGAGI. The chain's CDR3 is CASSYSTATDTQYF. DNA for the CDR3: TGTGCCAGCAGTTACTCGACAGCCACAGATACGCAGTATTTT.

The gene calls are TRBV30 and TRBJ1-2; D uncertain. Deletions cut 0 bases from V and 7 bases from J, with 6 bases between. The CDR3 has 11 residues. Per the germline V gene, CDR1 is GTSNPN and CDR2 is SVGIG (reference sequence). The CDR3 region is CAWSVEGGYTF. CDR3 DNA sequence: TGTGCCTGGAGTGTAGAGGGTGGCTACACCTTC.

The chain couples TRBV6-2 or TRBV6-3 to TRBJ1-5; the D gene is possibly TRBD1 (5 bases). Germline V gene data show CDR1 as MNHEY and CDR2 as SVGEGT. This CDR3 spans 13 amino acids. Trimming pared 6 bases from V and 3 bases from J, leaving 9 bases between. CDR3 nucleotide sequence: TGTGCCAGCAGCGACAGAGTCAATCAGCCCCAGCATTTT. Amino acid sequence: CASSDRVNQPQHF.

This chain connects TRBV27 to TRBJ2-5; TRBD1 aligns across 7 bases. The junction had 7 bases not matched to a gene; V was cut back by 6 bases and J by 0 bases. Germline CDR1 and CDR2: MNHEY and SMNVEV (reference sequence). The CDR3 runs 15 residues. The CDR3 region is CASSRTGLYQETQYF. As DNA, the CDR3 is TGTGCCAGCAGCAGGACAGGTCTATACCAAGAGACCCAGTACTTC.

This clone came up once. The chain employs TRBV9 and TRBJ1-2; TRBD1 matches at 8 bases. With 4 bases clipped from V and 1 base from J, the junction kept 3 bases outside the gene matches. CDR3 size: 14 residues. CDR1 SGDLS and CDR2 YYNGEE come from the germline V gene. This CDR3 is CASSPGQGNYGYTF. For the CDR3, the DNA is TGTGCCAGCAGCCCCGGACAGGGTAACTATGGCTACACCTTC.

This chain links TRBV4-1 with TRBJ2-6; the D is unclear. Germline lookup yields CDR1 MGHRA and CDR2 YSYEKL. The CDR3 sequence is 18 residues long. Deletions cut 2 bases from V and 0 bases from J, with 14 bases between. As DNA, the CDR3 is TGCGCCAGCAGCCAAAACCAGGCACAACTCTCTGGGGCCAACGTCCTGACTTTC. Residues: CASSQNQAQLSGANVLTF.

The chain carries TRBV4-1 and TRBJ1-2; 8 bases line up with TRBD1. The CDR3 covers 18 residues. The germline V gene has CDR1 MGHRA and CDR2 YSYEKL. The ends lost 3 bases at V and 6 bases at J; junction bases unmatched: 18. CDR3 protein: CASSHRKDRAISRDGYTF. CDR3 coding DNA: TGCGCCAGCAGCCACCGAAAGGACAGGGCCATCAGTAGGGATGGCTACACCTTC.